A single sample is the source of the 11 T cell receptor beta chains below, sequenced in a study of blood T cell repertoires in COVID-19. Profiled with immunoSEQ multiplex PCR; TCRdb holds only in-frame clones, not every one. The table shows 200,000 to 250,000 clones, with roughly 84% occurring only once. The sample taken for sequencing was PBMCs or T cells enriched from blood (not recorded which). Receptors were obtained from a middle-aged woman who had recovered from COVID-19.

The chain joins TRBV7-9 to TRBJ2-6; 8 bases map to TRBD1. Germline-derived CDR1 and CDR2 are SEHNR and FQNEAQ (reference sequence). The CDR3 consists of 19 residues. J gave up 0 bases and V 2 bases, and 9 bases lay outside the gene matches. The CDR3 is CASSLRQGTGGSGANVLTF. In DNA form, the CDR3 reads TGTGCCAGCAGCTTACGTCAGGGGACAGGAGGCTCTGGGGCCAACGTCCTGACTTTC.

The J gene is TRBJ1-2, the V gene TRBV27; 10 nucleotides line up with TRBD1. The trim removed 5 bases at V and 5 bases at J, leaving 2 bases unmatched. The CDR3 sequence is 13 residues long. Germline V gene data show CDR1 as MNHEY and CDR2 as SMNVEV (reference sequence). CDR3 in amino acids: CASSQDRGYGYTF. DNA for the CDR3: TGTGCCAGCAGTCAGGACAGGGGGTATGGCTACACCTTC.

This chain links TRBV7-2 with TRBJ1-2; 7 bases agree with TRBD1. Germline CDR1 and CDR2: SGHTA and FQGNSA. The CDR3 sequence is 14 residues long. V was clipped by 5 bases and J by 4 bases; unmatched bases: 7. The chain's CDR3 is CASSIAGTVYGYTF. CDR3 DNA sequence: TGTGCCAGCAGCATCGCCGGGACAGTCTATGGCTACACCTTC.

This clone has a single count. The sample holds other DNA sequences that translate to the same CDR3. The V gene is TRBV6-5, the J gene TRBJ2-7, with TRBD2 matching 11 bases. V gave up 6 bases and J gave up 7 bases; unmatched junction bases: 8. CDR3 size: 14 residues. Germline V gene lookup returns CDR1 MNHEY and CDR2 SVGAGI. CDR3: CASSRTSGSYEQYF. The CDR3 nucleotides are TGTGCCAGCAGCCGTACTAGCGGGAGTTATGAGCAGTACTTC.

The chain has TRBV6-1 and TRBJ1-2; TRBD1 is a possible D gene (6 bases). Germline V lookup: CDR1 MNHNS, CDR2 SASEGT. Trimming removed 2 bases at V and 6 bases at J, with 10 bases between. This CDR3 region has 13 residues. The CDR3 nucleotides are TGTGCCAGCAGTGAACGTGGGGGCGATGGCTACACCTTC. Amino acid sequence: CASSERGGDGYTF.

CDR3 DNA sequence: TGTGCCAGCTCACCATTGGTAGGAGCGAATGAAAAACTGTTTTTT. Encoded protein: CASSPLVGANEKLFF. The gene calls are TRBV18 and TRBJ1-4; D not certain. V was cut by 2 bases and J by 5 bases, with 12 bases left in between. Germline CDR1 KGHSH, CDR2 LQKENI. This CDR3 comprises 15 residues.

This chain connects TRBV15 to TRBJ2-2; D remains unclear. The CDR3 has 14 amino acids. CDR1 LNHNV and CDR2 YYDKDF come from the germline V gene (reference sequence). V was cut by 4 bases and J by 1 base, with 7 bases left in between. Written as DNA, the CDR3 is TGTGCCACCAGCATGCGACAGAACACCGGGGAGCTGTTTTTT. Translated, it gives CATSMRQNTGELFF.

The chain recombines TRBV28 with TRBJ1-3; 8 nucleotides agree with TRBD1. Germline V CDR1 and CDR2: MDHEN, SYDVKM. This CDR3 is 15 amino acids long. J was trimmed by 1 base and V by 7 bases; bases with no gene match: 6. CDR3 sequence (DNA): TGTGCCAGCACCACGAGACAGGGGTCTGGAAACACCATATATTTT. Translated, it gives CASTTRQGSGNTIYF.

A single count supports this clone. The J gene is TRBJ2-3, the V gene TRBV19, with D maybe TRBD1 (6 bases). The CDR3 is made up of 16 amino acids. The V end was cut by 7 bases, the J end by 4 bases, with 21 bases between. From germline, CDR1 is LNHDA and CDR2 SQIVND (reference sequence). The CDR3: CASKERGFGVADTQYF. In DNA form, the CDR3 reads TGTGCCAGTAAAGAGAGGGGGTTCGGTGTGGCAGATACGCAGTATTTT.

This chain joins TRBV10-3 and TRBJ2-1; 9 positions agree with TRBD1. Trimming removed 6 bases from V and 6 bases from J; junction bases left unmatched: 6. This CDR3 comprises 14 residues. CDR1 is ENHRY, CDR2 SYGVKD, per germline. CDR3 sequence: CAIRQGQGINEQFF. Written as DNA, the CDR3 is TGTGCCATCAGACAGGGACAGGGCATCAATGAGCAGTTCTTC.

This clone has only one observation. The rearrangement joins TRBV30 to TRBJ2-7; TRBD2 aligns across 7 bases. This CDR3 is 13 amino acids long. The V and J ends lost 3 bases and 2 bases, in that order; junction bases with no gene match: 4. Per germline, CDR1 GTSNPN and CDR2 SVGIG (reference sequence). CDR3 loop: CAWRTSDAYEQYF. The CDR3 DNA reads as TGTGCCTGGAGAACTAGCGACGCCTACGAGCAGTACTTC.